This T cell receptor (beta chain) was documented in a study of shared clonotypes between healthy human individuals. Study at large: CD4 naive cells filled three plates per donor, CD4 memory three, CD8 naive two and CD8 memory one.

Trimming pared 6 bases from V and 8 bases from J, leaving 19 bases between. The germline V gene has CDR1 SEHNR and CDR2 FQNEAQ (reference sequence). The CDR3 totals 15 residues. To note about this clone: Its antigen is not known.

The study, taken as a whole, reports: On the whole, naive subsets had larger estimated richness than memory subsets had.

In the authors' methods: Junction-only immunoSEQ data arrived without quality scores, meaning filtering differed. Sequencing was performed with immunoSEQ multiplex PCR; in TCRdb, only in-frame clones are kept and a portion is missing. V and J calls and clone size are those listed in that table; D and trimming were worked out from the DNA. The sample lists 2 million or so clones, around 95% occurring once. The sequencing input was naive CD4+ T cells sorted from blood. Subset defined: CD45RA+ positively selected. This sequence originates from a man between 18 and 35 years old in good health. The chain uses TRBV7-9 and TRBJ2-2; D uncertain. The CDR3 sequence is CASSPMVGSGGELFF. The DNA of the CDR3 is TGTGCCAGCAGTCCGATGGTCGGTTCAGGAGGGGAGCTGTTTTTT.